This TCR beta chain was profiled in a study of STAT5B mutations in CD4+ large granular lymphocyte leukemia. About the study: Among healthy donors, a particular HLA allele went with more CDR3 'QG' motifs.

V lost 3 bases and J lost 5, with 12 bases in between. Germline V lookup: CDR1 ENHRY, CDR2 SYGVKD. There are 14 residues in the CDR3. General study findings and limits: Patient CD4-sorted repertoires stayed more clonal than healthy ones after leukemic-clone removal. 8/27 top patient clones versus 2/35 control clones were TRBV06-family.

Healthy controls were blood donor buffy coats. Profiled with immunoSEQ multiplex PCR; TCRdb holds only in-frame clones, not every one. The sample consists of about 30,000 clones, around 82% of them appearing once. A note on this clone: The antigen is undetermined.

The sample was CD4+ T cells from blood buffy coats. This clonotype was obtained from a human donor in good health. The chain joins TRBV10-3 to TRBJ2-3, with a weak D call TRBD1 (5 bases). The CDR3 sequence: CAISDVGPGDTQYF. In DNA form, the CDR3 reads TGTGCCATCAGTGACGTGGGGCCCGGAGATACGCAGTATTTT.